This T cell receptor beta chain was found in a study of blood T cell repertoires in COVID-19. Profiled with immunoSEQ multiplex PCR; TCRdb holds only in-frame clones, not every one. The sample lists over 200,000 clones; around four fifths were seen once. The TCR originated in a man in his forties with active or convalescent COVID-19. The source material was peripheral blood.

CDR3 coding DNA: TGCGCCAGCAGCCGGTCAGGACAGTCTAATGAAAAACTGTTTTTT. Protein sequence: CASSRSGQSNEKLFF. J is TRBJ1-4 and V is TRBV4-1; D is perhaps TRBD1 (6 bases). The V gene's germline CDR1 is MGHRA and CDR2 YSYEKL. The CDR3 extends over 15 amino acids. Deletions cut 4 bases from V and 3 bases from J, with 12 bases between.